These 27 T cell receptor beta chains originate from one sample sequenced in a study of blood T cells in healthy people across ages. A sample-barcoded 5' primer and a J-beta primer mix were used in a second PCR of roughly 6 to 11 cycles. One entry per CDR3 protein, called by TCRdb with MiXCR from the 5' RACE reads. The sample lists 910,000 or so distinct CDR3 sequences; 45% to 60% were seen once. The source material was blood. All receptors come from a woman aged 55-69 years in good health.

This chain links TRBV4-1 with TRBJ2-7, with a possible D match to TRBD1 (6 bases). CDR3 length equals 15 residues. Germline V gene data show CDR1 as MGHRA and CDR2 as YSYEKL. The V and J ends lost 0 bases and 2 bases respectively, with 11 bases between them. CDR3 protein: CASSQDRGSTYEQYF. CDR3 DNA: TGCGCCAGCAGCCAAGACAGGGGAAGCACCTACGAGCAGTACTTC.

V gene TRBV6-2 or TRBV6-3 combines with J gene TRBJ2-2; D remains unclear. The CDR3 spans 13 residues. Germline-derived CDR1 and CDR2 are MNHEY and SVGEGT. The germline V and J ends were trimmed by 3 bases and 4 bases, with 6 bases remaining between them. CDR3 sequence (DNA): TGTGCCAGCAGTTATGCCCCCACCGGGGAGCTGTTTTTT. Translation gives CASSYAPTGELFF.

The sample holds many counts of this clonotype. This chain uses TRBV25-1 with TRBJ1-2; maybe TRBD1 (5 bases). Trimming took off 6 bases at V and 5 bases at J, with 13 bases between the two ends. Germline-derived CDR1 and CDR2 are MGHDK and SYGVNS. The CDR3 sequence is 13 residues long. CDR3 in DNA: TGTGCCAGCAGATCCCGGGACCATTATGGCTACACCTTC. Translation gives CASRSRDHYGYTF.

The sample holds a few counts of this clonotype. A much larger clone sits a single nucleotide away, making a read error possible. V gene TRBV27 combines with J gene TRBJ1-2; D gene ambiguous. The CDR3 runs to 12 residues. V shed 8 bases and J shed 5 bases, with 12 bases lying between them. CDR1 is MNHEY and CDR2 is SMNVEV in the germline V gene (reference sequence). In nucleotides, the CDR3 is TGTGCCAGCTCCCTAACTGAGTATGGCTACACCTTC. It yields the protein CASSLTEYGYTF.

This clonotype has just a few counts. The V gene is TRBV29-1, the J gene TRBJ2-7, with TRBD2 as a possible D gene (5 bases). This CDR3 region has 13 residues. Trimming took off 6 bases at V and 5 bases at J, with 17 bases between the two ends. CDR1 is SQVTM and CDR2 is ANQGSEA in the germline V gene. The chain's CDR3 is CSVWKLGRDEQYF. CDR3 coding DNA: TGCAGCGTCTGGAAGCTCGGGCGGGACGAGCAGTACTTC.

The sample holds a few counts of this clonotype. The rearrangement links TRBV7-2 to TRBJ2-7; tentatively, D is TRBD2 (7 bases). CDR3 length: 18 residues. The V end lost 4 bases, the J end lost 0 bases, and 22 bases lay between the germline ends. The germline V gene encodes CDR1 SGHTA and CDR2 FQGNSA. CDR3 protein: CASSSPKGGGPLSYEQYF. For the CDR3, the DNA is TGTGCCAGCAGCTCGCCAAAGGGAGGGGGGCCACTCTCCTACGAGCAGTACTTC. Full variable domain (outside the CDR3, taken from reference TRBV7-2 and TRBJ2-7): GAGVSQSPSNKVTEKGKDVELRCDPISGHTALYWYRQSLGQGLEFLIYFQGNSAPDKSGLPSDRFSAERTGGSVSTLTIQRTQQEDSAVYLCASSSPKGGGPLSYEQYFGPGTRLTVT.

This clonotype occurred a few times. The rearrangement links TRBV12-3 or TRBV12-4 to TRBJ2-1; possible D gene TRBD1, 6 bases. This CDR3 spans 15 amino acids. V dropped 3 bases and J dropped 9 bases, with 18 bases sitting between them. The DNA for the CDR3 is TGTGCCAGCAGTTTTCGGGAAGGGGGTAGGGGTGAGCAGTTCTTC. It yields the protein CASSFREGGRGEQFF.

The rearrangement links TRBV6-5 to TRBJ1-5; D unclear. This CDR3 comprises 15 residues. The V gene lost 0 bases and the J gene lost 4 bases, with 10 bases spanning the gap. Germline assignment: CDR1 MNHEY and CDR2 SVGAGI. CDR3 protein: CASSYSYRLNQPQHF. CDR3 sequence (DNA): TGTGCCAGCAGTTACTCGTATAGGCTAAATCAGCCCCAGCATTTT.

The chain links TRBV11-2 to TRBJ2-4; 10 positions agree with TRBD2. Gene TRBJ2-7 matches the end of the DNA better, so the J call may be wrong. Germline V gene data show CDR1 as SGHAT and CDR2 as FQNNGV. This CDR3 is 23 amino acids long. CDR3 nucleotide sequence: TGTGCCAGCAGCCAGAGGGTCAGGGGTGATACGGCTAGCGGGAGTTTCGGGCACTACGAGCAGTACTTC. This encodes CASSQRVRGDTASGSFGHYEQYF.

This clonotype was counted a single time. The CDR3 here is CASRWGLAGGNEQFF. CDR3 DNA sequence: TGTGCCAGCCGCTGGGGACTAGCGGGTGGGAATGAGCAGTTCTTC. This chain connects TRBV27 to TRBJ2-1; 12 bases agree with TRBD2. Germline V CDR1 and CDR2: MNHEY, SMNVEV (reference sequence). V dropped 8 bases and J dropped 7; count of bases not matched to a gene: 9. This CDR3 spans 15 amino acids.

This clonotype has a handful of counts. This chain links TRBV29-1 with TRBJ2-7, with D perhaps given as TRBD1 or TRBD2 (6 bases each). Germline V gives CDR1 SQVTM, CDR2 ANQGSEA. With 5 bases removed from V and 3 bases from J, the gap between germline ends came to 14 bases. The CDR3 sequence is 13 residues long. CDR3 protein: CSVLTGGGYEQYF. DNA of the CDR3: TGCAGCGTTCTGACAGGAGGGGGCTACGAGCAGTACTTC.

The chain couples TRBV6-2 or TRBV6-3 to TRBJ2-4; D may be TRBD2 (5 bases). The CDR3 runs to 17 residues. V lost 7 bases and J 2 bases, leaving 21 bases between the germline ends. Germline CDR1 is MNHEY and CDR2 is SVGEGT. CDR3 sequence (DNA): TGTGCCAGCAACCCTAGGGCGGGCGGTCTGTCCAAAAACATTCAGTACTTC. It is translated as CASNPRAGGLSKNIQYF.

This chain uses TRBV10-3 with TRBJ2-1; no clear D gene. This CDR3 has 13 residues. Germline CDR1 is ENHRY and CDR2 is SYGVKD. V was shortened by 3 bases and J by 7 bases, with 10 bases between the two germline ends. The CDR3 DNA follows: TGTGCCATCAGTGACGAAAAGGCGAATGAGCAGTTCTTC. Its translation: CAISDEKANEQFF.

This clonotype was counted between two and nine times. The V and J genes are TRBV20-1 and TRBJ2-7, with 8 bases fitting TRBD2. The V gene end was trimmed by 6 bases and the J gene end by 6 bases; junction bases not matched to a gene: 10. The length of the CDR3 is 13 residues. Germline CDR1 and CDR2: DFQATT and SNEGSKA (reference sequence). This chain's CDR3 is CSASGGGVGEQYF. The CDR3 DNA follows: TGCAGTGCCTCGGGGGGGGGAGTTGGCGAGCAGTACTTC.

CDR3 sequence reads: CSAQPPGAHQETQYF. The CDR3, as DNA: TGCAGTGCTCAACCCCCCGGGGCTCACCAAGAGACCCAGTACTTC. The gene calls are TRBV20-1 and TRBJ2-5; either TRBD1 or TRBD2 may supply D (5 bases each). Trimming pared 5 bases from V and 0 bases from J, leaving 16 bases between. CDR1 is DFQATT and CDR2 is SNEGSKA in the germline V gene (reference sequence). CDR3 length equals 15 residues.

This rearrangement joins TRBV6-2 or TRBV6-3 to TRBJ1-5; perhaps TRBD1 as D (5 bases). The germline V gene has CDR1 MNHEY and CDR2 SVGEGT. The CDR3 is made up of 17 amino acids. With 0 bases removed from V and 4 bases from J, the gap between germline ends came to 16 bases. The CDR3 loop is CASSYSSTGADNQPQHF. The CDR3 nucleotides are TGTGCCAGCAGTTACTCGAGTACCGGGGCGGATAATCAGCCCCAGCATTTT.

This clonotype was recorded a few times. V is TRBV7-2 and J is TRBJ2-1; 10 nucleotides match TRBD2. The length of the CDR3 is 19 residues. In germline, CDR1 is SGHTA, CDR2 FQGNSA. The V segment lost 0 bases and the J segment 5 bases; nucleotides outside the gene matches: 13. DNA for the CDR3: TGTGCCAGCAGCTTAGCCGACCGAATACTAGCGGGACAGGACAATGAGCAGTTCTTC. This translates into CASSLADRILAGQDNEQFF.

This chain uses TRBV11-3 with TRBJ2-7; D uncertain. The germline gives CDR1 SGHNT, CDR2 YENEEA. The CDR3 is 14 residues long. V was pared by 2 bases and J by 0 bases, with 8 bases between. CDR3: CASSLNQDSYEQYF. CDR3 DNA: TGTGCCAGCAGCTTAAATCAGGACTCCTACGAGCAGTACTTC.

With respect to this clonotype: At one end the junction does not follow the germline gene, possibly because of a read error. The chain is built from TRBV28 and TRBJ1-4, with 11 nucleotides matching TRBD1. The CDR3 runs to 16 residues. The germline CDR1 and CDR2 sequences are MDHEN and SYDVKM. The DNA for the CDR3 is TGTGCCGGCAGAACCGTGTTTGGGACAGGGGGTGAAAAACTGTTTTTT. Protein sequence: CAGRTVFGTGGEKLFF.

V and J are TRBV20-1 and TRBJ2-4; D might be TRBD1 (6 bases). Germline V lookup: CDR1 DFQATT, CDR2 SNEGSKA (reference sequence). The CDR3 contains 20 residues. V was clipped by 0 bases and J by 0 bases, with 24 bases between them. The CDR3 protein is CSAREQSLRTDTEAKNIQYF. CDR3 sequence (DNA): TGCAGTGCTAGAGAACAATCGTTAAGGACAGACACCGAAGCCAAAAACATTCAGTACTTC.

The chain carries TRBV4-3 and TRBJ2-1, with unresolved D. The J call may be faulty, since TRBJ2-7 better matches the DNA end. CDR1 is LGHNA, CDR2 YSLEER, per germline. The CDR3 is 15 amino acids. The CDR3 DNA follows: TGCGCCAGCAGCCAAAACCCTGACATCTACAATGAGCAGTACTTC. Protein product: CASSQNPDIYNEQYF.

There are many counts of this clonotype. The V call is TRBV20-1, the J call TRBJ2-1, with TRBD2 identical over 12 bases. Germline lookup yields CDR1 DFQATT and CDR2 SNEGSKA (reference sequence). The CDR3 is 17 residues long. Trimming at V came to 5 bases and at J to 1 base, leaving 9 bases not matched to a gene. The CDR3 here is CSALRRTSGNSYNEQFF. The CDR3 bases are TGCAGTGCTCTCAGGCGGACTAGCGGGAATTCCTACAATGAGCAGTTCTTC.

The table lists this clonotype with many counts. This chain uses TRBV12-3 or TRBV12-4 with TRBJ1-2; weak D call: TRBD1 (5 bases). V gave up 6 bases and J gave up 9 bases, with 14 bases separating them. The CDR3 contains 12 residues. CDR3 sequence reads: CASSRDGGSYTF. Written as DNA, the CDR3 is TGTGCCAGCAGCCGGGACGGGGGGAGCTACACCTTC.

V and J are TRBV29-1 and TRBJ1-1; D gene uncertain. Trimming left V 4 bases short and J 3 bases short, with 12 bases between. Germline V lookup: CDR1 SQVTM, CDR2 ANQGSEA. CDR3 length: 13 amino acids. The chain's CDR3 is CSVVRDSYTEAFF. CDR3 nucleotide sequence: TGCAGCGTTGTTAGGGATTCGTACACTGAAGCTTTCTTT.

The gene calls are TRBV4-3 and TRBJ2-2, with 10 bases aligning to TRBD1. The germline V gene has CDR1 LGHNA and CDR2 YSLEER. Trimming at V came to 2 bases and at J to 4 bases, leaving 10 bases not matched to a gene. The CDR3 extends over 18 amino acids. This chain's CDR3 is CASSQISRDRGGTGELFF. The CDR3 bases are TGCGCCAGCAGCCAAATATCCCGGGACAGGGGTGGCACCGGGGAGCTGTTTTTT.

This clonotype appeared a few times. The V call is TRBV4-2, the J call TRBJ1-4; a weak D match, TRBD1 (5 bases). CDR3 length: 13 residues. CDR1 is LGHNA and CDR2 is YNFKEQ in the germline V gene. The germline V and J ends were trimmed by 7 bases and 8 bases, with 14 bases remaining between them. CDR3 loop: CASKGPGGEKLFF. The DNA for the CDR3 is TGTGCCAGCAAAGGGCCTGGGGGGGAAAAACTGTTTTTT.

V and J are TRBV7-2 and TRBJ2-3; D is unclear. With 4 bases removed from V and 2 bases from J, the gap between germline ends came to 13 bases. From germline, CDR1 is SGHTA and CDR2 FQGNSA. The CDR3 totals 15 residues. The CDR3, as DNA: TGTGCCAGCAGCTCAACCCCGACCCCCACAGATACGCAGTATTTT. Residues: CASSSTPTPTDTQYF. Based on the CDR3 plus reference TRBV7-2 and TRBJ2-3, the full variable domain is GAGVSQSPSNKVTEKGKDVELRCDPISGHTALYWYRQSLGQGLEFLIYFQGNSAPDKSGLPSDRFSAERTGGSVSTLTIQRTQQEDSAVYLCASSSTPTPTDTQYFGPGTRLTVL.